This T cell receptor (beta chain) comes out of a study of beta chain features in type 1 diabetes. Whole-study findings and limits: Insertions were fewer and deletions more numerous at VDJ junctions in type 1 diabetes patients. Across all four CD4+ subsets, people with type 1 diabetes showed modestly shorter TCRB CDR3s.

Investigators reverse transcribed all isolated RNA, so they sequenced expressed TCRB transcripts. Assay used: immunoSEQ multiplex PCR; TCRdb lists only in-frame clones, some missing. This sample yields 15,000 to 20,000 clones, of which 55% are seen a single time; 0.46% belongs to the top ten. As concerns this clone: Its antigen is undetermined.

The V gene lost 0 bases and the J gene lost 3 bases, with 6 bases spanning the gap. The CDR3 runs 13 residues. Germline CDR1 is SGHNT and CDR2 is YYREEE (reference sequence). Sorted populations all exceeded 98% purity. The TCR comes from a woman aged 18-29 years in good health. This chain joins TRBV5-4 and TRBJ1-2; D is unresolved. What was sequenced was stem cell memory CD4+ T cells from blood. The DNA for the CDR3 is TGTGCCAGCAGCTTGGATGCGGACTATGGCTACACCTTC. As protein: CASSLDADYGYTF.